These T cell receptor beta chains were read from a single sample in a study of T cells in pancreatic ductal adenocarcinoma. Data came from immunoSEQ multiplex PCR; TCRdb stores just in-frame clones and leaves some out. The sample holds more than 2,000 clones; roughly 80% are singletons and the top ten take more than 11%. The sample was pancreatic tumor tissue. These receptors originate from a human donor with pancreatic ductal adenocarcinoma. Each CDR3 is given with its conserved first and last residue.

CDR3 | V
CASSIHWRGPGETQYF | TRBV19
CASSAPPGDTQYF | TRBV7-2
CASSLGTEVHTIYF | TRBV7-2
CASSLFSGDSPLHF | TRBV19
CASSFGHPQGGYTF | TRBV5-1
CASSYLQGGYGYTF | TRBV6-6
CASSFSGTEAFF | TRBV18
CASSAQGFQETQYF | TRBV2
CASSVIQGIGGYTF | TRBV9
CAIRVTTGTEAFF | TRBV6-1
CASSYSFDRADTQYF | TRBV6-5
CASSWAPWAGGTDTQYF | TRBV27
CASSRGGDSGELFF | TRBV4-3
CASSTGTSVTDTQYF | TRBV6-1
CASRIQGATNEKLFF | TRBV6-1
CASSESGEGVGEQYF | TRBV10-2
CASRGAGSSYNELFF | TRBV6-6
CASSYSGRYYNEQFF | TRBV6-5
CASRGQINEQFF | TRBV6-1
CASSYRSYGQPQHF | TRBV6-5
CASSYLAGGPYEQYF | TRBV6-5
CASSSTQGFLSSYEQYF | TRBV7-4
CASSPHGSDTQYF | TRBV11-3
CASSLVDRGYQPQHF | TRBV28
CASSLERTNYGYTF | TRBV5-5
CASSLAQASGTYNEQFF | TRBV7-9
CASSAGQGVLISQYF | TRBV2
CASSLAGINYGYTF | TRBV5-4